This T cell receptor beta chain was identified during a study of T cells generated in artificial thymic organoids (dated 2017 in TCRdb). With regard to the full study: TCR alpha and beta CDR3 repertoires of in vitro artificial thymic organoid-derived CD8 single positive T cells were compared with thymic and peripheral blood naive CD8 T cells. The repertoire sequencing data shown were described as representative of three independent experiments.

CDR1 and CDR2 (SGHRS, YFSETQ) derive from the germline V gene. The CDR3 numbers 15 residues from cysteine through phenylalanine. Only the CDR3 part of the read is kept: 45 bases, read in frame from the first base. Trimming removed 1 base from V and 7 bases from J, leaving 12 bases between the germline ends. Artificial thymic organoids were built by aggregating human HSPCs with MS5 murine stromal cells transduced with human DLL1, cultured at an air-liquid interface. The cells used to seed the organoids were FACS-purified CD34+CD3- hematopoietic stem and progenitor cells from which residual T cells had been depleted. The culture medium for the organoids was serum-free RB27, which consists of RPMI 1640 supplemented with B27, FLT3L, IL-7 and ascorbic acid. Prior to RNA extraction, CD3+TCRalphabeta+CD8 single positive T cells from organoids and thymus were isolated by FACS sorting. Total RNA was purified from approximately 40,000 to 200,000 sorted cells per sample with the RNeasy Micro kit, and quality checked on an Agilent RNA 6000 Nano chip.

What the work shows at the level of the full study, not this receptor alone: Organoid-derived T cells showed no skewing in Valpha or Vbeta usage, which argues against dominance of unconventional lineages or clonal expansions. Physiological TCR clonotype diversity, comparable to that of thymic and blood naive CD8 T cells, was observed in organoid-derived CD8 single positive T cells.

By its share of the sample, this clonotype is medium-sized (0.01 to 0.1%). Which antigen it targets is not known. The sample holds no much larger clone one base away, and base qualities are not on file. Separate semi-nested PCR amplifications were run for the TCRalpha and TCRbeta libraries, using Advantage 2 and reverse primers located in the TRAC or TRBC constant regions. The amount of total RNA used for first-strand cDNA synthesis ranged from 3.5 to 500 ng. TCR cDNA libraries were generated by 5'-RACE using the SMARTer PCR cDNA Synthesis kit, with a poly-dT primer employed for first-strand synthesis. The semi-nested reverse primers in the constant regions carried 5-nucleotide sample-specific barcodes, and the PCR products were cleaned up with the Zymo DNA Clean and Concentrator-5 kit. Pools of up to ten barcoded samples were ligated to Illumina adaptors and sequenced on an Illumina MiSeq as 2 x 150 bp paired-end reads. The authors' analysis ran thus. After demultiplexing, reads were aligned using BLAT against a custom library built from IMGT containing every combination of human TRAV, TRAJ, TRBV, TRBD and TRBJ. The best BLAT hits were picked using pslCDnaFilter (-maxAligns=1, -ignoreIntrons), and custom Perl scripts were used to calculate clonotype frequencies. TCRdb handled the public reads itself, with Q25 trimming in fastp and clone calling in MiXCR, and kept productive beta chains. One record per CDR3 amino acid sequence lists the most common genes and DNA. Clone size and V and J calls follow TCRdb, not the original study. The sample includes over 5,000 distinct CDR3 sequences, with about 25% observed a single time. The ten largest clones capture around 3.1% of the sample.

Material for sequencing was naive CD8+ T cells grown in artificial thymic organoids from cord blood stem and progenitor cells. The cell subset or site label for this specimen denotes: CD3+TCRalphabeta+CD8SP T cells; for blood, CD45RO-CCR7+ naive CD8+ T cells. The chain is encoded by TRBV5-1 joined to TRBJ1-6; no D gene call is confident. This TCR came from a human donor who gave cord blood stem cells for thymic organoid culture, a cardiac surgery patient who gave postnatal thymus, or a blood donor (not recorded which). The CDR3 sequence is CASSLIPGNNSPLHF. The sequenced DNA is TGCGCCAGCAGCTTGATCCCGGGAAACAATTCACCCCTCCACTTT.